This paragraph covers one TCR beta chain sequence. Antigen specificity is unknown. From the RT-PCR reads, TCRdb called clonotypes with MiXCR, one entry per CDR3 protein. The sample yields about 500,000 distinct CDR3 sequences, approximately 15% seen once. This entry belongs to a study of response to subunit inactivated influenza vaccine. Whole-study results and caveats: New T cells are recruited in small numbers by each seasonal influenza vaccination, according to the authors' suggestion.

Germline V lookup: CDR1 SGHTA, CDR2 FQGNSA. The CDR3 is 13 residues long. The V gene lost 5 bases and the J gene lost 5 bases, with 12 bases spanning the gap. The sequences come from CD4+ T cells sorted from PBMCs, collected around 25 months after vaccination. This TCR came from a man aged 50 to 69 who received an inactivated influenza vaccine. The chain couples TRBV7-2 to TRBJ2-5; D is uncertain. CDR3 coding DNA: TGTGCCAGCAGCCCGGGCAGTAAGGAGACCCAGTACTTC. Amino acids: CASSPGSKETQYF.